This TCR beta chain was identified during a study of regulatory T cells in long-lasting Graves disease. This clonotype showed up many times. HTBI primers from iRepertoire and Arm-PCR of CDR3 regions yielded the TCR beta libraries. Via MiXCR, TCRdb re-called the multiplex PCR reads, giving one row per CDR3 protein. The table records approximately 350,000 distinct CDR3 sequences, 10% to 15% of them present only once. As to time point: newly diagnosed GD, antithyroid drugs for less than 3 months. There was RNA extracted from PBMCs, and the TCR library was made from it. Germline values: CDR1 MDHEN, CDR2 SYDVKM. V was clipped by 4 bases and J by 0 bases, with 7 bases between them. The CDR3 length is 14 residues. A further study also used this sample, focusing on T cells in Graves' hyperthyroidism and ophthalmopathy. Per that paper: When the TCR CDR3 underwent first-round RT-PCR, the HTBI primer set was used. The model anticipated ophthalmopathy a median approximately 6.6 months pre-onset.

The chain has TRBV28 and TRBJ1-5; D call uncertain. The clonotype was recovered from a woman aged 18-35 years with Graves disease. The sample here was peripheral blood mononuclear cells (PBMCs), taken at new diagnosis, from a patient treated with antithyroid drugs. The CDR3 region is CASSWLNSNQPQHF. CDR3 coding DNA: TGTGCCAGCAGTTGGCTGAATAGCAATCAGCCCCAGCATTTT.